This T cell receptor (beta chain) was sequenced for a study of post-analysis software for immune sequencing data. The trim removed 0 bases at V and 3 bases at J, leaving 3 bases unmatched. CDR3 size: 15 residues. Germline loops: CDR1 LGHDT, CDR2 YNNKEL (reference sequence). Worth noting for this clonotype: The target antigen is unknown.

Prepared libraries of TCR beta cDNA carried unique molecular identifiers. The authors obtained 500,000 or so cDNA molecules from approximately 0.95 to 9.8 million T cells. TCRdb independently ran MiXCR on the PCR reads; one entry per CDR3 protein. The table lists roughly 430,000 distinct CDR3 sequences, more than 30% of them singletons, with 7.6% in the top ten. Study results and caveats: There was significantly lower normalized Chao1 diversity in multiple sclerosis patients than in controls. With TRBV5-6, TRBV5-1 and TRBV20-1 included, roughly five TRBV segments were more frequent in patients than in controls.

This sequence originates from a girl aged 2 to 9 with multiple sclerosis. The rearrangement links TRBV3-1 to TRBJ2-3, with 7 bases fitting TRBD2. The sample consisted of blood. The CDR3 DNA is TGTGCCAGCAGCCAAGAGGCGGGGGTAACAGATACGCAGTATTTT. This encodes CASSQEAGVTDTQYF.